This passage covers 9 T cell receptor beta chains from one sample sequenced in a study of tumor-infiltrating lymphocytes in primary liver carcinoma. TCR beta cDNA was prepared out of about 510 ng total RNA by means of a constant-region primer. ARM-PCR was slightly modified, and three nested multiplex PCR rounds with it gave rise to the TCR beta libraries. Two initial PCR rounds of about 10 cycles each paired TRBV1-TRBV30 forward primers with a C-beta reverse primer. TCRdb fed the multiplex PCR reads into MiXCR, producing one record per CDR3 protein. The sample has around 47,000 distinct CDR3 sequences; approximately 73% are singletons. Joint extraction of RNA and DNA used about 17-30 mg of bulk tissue that was unsorted. The specimen sequenced was liver tumor tissue from sampling region 2. Noted subset: tumor region T2, inferior pole. These receptors all come from a man aged 40-49 years with primary liver carcinoma and hepatitis B virus infection.

A note on this clonotype: Compared with germline, one end of the junction differs, possibly owing to a read error. V gene TRBV29-1 combines with J gene TRBJ2-1; unclear D gene. Germline assignment: CDR1 SQVTM and CDR2 ANQGSEA. This CDR3 region has 11 residues. The CDR3, as DNA: TGCAGCGGTCACCAGGTGGCTAGGCAGTTATTC. Its protein is CSGHQVARQLF.

Turning to this clonotype: This CDR3 is missing its conserved last phenylalanine or tryptophan, likely due to a read error. Here the CDR3 DNA reads TGTACCAGCAGTCCTACAGGAGCCCAAGAGACCCAGTACCTC. Amino acid sequence: CTSSPTGAQETQYL. The chain uses TRBV6-2 or TRBV6-3 and TRBJ2-5; D may be TRBD1 (5 bases). Per germline, CDR1 MNHEY and CDR2 SVGEGT. The CDR3 totals 14 residues.

Worth noting for this clonotype: With a much larger clone just one base away, this may be a read error. The genes are TRBV28 and TRBJ2-1, with TRBD2 matching over 8 bases. Looked up from germline, CDR1 is MDHEN and CDR2 is SYDVKM. This CDR3 is 14 amino acids long. In DNA form, the CDR3 reads TGTGCCAGGAGTTATAGCGGGACTAGGTTTGAGCAGTTCTTC. Translated: CARSYSGTRFEQFF.

As concerns this clonotype: A much bigger clone sits one base away, suggesting this may be a read error. The V call is TRBV28, the J call TRBJ2-1; D remains ambiguous. CDR3 length: 11 residues. Germline CDR1 is MDHEN and CDR2 is SYDVKM. DNA for the CDR3: TGTGCCAACAGTCTTGGCAAGGAGCAGTTCTTC. It is translated as CANSLGKEQFF.

With respect to this clonotype: The CDR3 carries no conserved terminal phenylalanine or tryptophan, so it likely arises from a read error. The V gene is TRBV6-1, the J gene TRBJ2-1; D uncertain. Trimming pared 7 bases from V and 0 bases from J, leaving 13 bases between. This CDR3 has 15 residues. Germline CDR1 reads MNHNS; CDR2 reads SASEGT. The DNA of the CDR3 is TGTGCCAGCACTATTGCGGATAGCTCCTACAATGAGCAGTTCATC. It translates to CASTIADSSYNEQFI.

This clonotype was picked up a small number of times. Possible read error: a much larger clone is one base away. V and J are TRBV28 and TRBJ2-1, with 11 bases that match TRBD2. The length of the CDR3 is 15 residues. V shed 8 bases, J shed 4 bases, and the junction held 7 bases outside the gene matches. Germline-derived CDR1 and CDR2 are MDHEN and SYDVKM. Written as DNA, the CDR3 is TGTGCCAGCGGACAGACTAGCGGGGAGTACAATGAGCAGTTCTTC. This translates into CASGQTSGEYNEQFF.

V usage is TRBV6-2 or TRBV6-3 and J usage is TRBJ2-1, with a possible D match to TRBD2 (6 bases). CDR3 length equals 12 residues. Germline CDR1 reads MNHEY; CDR2 reads SVGEGT. V was cut by 4 bases and J by 9 bases, with 10 bases left in between. CDR3 coding DNA: TGTGCCAGCAGTTTTTTTAGCGGTGAGCAGTTCTTC. Protein product: CASSFFSGEQFF.

There are many counts of this clonotype. The chain couples TRBV19 to TRBJ1-5; TRBD1 is a possible D gene (5 bases). Germline CDR1 is LNHDA and CDR2 is SQIVND (reference sequence). V lost 5 bases and J lost 5, with 19 bases in between. The CDR3 is made up of 16 amino acids. CDR3 sequence: CASSYGKGFGHQPQHF. The CDR3 DNA follows: TGTGCCAGTAGTTACGGAAAGGGGTTCGGGCATCAGCCCCAGCATTTT.

J is TRBJ1-1 and V is TRBV7-9; perhaps TRBD1 as D (5 bases). This CDR3 comprises 18 residues. CDR1 is SEHNR, CDR2 FQNEAQ, per germline (reference sequence). V lost 7 bases and J lost 3, with 27 bases in between. The CDR3 nucleotides read TGTGCCAGCAACCTAGGCCAACTCCGTCCGGGACCGGACACTGAAGCTTTCTTT. Translation: CASNLGQLRPGPDTEAFF.